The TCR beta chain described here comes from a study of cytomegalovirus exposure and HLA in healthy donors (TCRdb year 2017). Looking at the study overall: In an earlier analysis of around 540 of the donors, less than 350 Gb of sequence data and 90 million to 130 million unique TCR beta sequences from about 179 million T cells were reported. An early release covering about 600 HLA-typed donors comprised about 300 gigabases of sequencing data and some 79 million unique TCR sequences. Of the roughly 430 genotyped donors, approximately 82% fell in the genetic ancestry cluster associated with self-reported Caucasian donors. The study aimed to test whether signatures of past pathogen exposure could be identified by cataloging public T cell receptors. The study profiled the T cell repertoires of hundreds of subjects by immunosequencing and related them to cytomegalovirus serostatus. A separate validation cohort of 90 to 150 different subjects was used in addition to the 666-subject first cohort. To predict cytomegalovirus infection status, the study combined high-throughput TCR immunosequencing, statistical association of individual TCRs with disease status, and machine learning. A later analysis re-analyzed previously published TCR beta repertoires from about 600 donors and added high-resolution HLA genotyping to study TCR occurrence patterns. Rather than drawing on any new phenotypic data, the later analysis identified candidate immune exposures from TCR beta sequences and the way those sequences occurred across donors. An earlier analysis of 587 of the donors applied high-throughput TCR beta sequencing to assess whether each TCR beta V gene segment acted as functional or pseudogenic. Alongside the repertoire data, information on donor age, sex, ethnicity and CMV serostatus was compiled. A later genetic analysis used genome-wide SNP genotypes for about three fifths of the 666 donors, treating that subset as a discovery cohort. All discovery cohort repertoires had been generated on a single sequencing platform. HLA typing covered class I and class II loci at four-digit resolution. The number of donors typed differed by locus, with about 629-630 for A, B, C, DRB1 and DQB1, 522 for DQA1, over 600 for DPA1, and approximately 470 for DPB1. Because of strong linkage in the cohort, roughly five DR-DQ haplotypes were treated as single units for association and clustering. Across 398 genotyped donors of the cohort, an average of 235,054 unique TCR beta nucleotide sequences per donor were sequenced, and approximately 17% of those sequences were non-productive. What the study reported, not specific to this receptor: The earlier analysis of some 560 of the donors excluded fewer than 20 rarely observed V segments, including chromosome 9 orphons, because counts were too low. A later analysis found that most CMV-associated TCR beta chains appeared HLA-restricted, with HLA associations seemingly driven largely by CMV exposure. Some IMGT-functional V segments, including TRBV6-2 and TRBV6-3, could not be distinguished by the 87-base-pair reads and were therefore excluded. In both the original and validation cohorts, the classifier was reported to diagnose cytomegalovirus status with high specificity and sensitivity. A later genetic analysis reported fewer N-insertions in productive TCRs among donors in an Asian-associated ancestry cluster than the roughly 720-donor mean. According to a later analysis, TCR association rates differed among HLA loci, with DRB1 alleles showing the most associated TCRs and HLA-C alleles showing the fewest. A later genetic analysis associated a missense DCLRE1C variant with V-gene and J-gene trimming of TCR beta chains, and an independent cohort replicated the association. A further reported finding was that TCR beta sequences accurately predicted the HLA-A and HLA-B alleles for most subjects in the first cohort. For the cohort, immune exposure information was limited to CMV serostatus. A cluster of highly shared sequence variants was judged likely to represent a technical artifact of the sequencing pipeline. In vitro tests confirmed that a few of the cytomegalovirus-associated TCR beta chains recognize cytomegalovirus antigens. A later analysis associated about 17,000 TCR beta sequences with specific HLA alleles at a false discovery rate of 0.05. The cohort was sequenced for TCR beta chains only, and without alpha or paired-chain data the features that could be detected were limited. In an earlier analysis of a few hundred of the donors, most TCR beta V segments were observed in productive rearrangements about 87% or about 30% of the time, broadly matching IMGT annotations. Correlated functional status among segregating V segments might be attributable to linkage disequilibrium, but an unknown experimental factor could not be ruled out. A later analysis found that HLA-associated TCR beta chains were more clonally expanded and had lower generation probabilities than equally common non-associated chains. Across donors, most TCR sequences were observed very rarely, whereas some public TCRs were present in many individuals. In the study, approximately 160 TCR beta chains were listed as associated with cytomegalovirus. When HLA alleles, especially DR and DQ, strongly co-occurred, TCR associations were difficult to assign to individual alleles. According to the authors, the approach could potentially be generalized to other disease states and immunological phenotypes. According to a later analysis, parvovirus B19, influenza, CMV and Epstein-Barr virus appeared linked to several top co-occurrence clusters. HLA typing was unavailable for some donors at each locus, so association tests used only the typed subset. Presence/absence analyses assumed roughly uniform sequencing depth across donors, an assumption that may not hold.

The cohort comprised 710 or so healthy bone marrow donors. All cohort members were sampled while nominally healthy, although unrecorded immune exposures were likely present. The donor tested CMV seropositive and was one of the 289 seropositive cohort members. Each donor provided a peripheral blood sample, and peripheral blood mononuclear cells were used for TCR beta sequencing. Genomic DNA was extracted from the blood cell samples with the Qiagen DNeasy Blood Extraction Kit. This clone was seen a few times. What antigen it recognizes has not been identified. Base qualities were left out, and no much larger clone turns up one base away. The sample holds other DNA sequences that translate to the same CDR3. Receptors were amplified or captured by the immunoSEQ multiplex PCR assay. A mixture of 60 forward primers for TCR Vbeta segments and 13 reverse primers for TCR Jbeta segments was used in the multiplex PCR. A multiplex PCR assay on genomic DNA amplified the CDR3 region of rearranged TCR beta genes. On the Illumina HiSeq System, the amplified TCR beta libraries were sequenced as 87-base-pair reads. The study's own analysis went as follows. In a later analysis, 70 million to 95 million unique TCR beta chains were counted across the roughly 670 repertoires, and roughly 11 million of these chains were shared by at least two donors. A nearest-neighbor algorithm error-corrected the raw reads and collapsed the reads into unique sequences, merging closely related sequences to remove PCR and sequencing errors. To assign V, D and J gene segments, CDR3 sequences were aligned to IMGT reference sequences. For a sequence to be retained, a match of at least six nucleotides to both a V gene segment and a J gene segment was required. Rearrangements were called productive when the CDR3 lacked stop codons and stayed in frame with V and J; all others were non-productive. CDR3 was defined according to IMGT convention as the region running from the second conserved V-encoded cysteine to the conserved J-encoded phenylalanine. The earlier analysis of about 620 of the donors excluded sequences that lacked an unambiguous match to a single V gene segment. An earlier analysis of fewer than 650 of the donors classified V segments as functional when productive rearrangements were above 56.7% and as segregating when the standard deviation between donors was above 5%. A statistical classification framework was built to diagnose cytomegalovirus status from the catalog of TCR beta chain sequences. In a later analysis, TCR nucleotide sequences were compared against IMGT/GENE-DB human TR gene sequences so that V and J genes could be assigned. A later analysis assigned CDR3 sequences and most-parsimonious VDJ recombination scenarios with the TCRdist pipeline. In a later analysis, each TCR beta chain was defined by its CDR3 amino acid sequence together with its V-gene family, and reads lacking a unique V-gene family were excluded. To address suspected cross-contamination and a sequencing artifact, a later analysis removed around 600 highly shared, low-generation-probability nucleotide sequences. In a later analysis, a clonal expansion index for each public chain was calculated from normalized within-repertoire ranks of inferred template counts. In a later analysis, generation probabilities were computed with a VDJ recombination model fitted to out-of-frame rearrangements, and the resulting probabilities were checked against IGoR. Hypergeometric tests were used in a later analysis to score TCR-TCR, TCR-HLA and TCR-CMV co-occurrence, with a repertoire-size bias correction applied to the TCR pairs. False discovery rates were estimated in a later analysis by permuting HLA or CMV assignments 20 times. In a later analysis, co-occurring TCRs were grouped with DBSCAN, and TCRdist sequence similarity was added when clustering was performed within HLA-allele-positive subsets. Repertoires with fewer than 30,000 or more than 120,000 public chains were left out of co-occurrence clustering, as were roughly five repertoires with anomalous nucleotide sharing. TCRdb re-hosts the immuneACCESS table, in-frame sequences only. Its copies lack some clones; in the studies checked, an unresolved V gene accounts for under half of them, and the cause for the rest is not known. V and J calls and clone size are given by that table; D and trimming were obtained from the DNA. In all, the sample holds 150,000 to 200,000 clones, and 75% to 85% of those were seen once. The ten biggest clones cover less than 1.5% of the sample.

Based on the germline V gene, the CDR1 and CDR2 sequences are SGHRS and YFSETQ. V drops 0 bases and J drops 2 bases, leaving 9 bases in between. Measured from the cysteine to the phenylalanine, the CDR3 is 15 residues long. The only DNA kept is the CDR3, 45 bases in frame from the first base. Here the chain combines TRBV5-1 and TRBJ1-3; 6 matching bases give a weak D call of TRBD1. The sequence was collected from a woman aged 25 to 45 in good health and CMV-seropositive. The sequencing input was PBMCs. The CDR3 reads CASSLESGAGNTIYF. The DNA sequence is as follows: TGCGCCAGCAGCTTGGAGTCAGGGGCTGGAAACACCATATATTTT.